A single sample is the source of the 30 T cell receptor beta chains below, sequenced in a study of T cells in Graves' hyperthyroidism and ophthalmopathy. Amplification of TCR beta CDR3 regions was performed using RNA transcripts as template. An initial round of RT-PCR targeting the TCR CDR3 relied on the HTBI primer set. TCRdb reprocessed the multiplex PCR reads via MiXCR and lists one record per CDR3 protein. This repertoire shows 250,000 to 300,000 distinct CDR3 sequences, about an eighth found once; its top ten account for 7% to 8.5%. Sequencing was performed on blood. The source of these receptors is a woman aged 25 to 39 with Graves' hyperthyroidism that later progressed to Graves' ophthalmopathy.

This chain links TRBV29-1 with TRBJ2-7; unclear D gene. The ends were cut back, 2 bases at V and 6 bases at J, with 11 bases in the middle. CDR3 length: 12 residues. The germline V gene encodes CDR1 SQVTM and CDR2 ANQGSEA. CDR3 nucleotides: TGCAGCGTTGAATTGGTTAGTTCCGAGCAGTACTTC. This encodes CSVELVSSEQYF.

In this sample, this clonotype turned up many times. The V and J genes are TRBV30 and TRBJ1-1; no firm D call. CDR1 and CDR2 (germline): GTSNPN, SVGIG (reference sequence). V shed 0 bases and J shed 1 base, with 18 bases lying between them. The CDR3 spans 17 residues. The CDR3 nucleotides read TGTGCCTGGAGTGTATTTTCCTGGTACAGAACGAACACTGAAGCTTTCTTT. It codes for CAWSVFSWYRTNTEAFF.

This clonotype was counted ten times or more. J is TRBJ2-7 and V is TRBV11-3; D is uncertain. The CDR3 is made up of 13 amino acids. V was cut by 2 bases and J by 2 bases, with 7 bases left in between. Germline lookup yields CDR1 SGHNT and CDR2 YENEEA. The CDR3 DNA sequence: TGTGCCAGCAGCTTAACCCAGACCTACGAGCAGTACTTC. Its translation: CASSLTQTYEQYF.

This clonotype came up many times. The chain uses TRBV5-1 and TRBJ2-5; 8 bases are shared with TRBD2. CDR3 length: 18 residues. V lost 4 bases and J lost 5; bases outside the gene matches: 19. Looked up from germline, CDR1 is SGHRS and CDR2 is YFSETQ. The CDR3 coding sequence is TGCGCCAGCAGCCTCGGCGGGAGCGGGAGATTATTGCGGGAGACCCAGTACTTC. It codes for CASSLGGSGRLLRETQYF.

This clonotype is termed medium-sized. V is TRBV12-3 or TRBV12-4 and J is TRBJ1-1; no definite D call. V shed 3 bases and J shed 5 bases, with 13 bases lying between them. The CDR3 extends over 14 amino acids. As DNA, the CDR3 is TGTGCCAGCAGTTTGATAGTCCCGGGGACTGAAGCTTTCTTT. It is translated as CASSLIVPGTEAFF.

This rearrangement joins TRBV28 to TRBJ2-5; 7 bases match TRBD2. Germline-derived CDR1 and CDR2 are MDHEN and SYDVKM. The CDR3 is 16 amino acids. The V and J ends lost 2 bases and 2 bases, in that order; junction bases with no gene match: 8. The CDR3 nucleotides are TGTGCCAGCAGTTTAAGCGGAGCGGGAAGGCAAGAGACCCAGTACTTC. Amino acids: CASSLSGAGRQETQYF.

This clonotype was found many times. The chain joins TRBV7-2 to TRBJ2-5; TRBD1 matches 9 bases. From germline, CDR1 is SGHTA and CDR2 FQGNSA. The V and J ends lost 5 bases and 6 bases, in that order; junction bases with no gene match: 7. The CDR3 runs to 14 residues. The CDR3 spells CASSAPGQGQTQYF. The DNA for the CDR3 is TGTGCCAGCAGCGCACCGGGACAGGGTCAGACCCAGTACTTC.

This clonotype was detected many times. This chain joins TRBV24-1 and TRBJ2-7; 9 bases match TRBD1. J gave up 7 bases and V 3 bases, and 12 bases lay outside the gene matches. The V gene's germline CDR1 is KGHDR and CDR2 SFDVKD. The CDR3 extends over 16 amino acids. CDR3 sequence (DNA): TGTGCCACCAGTGATCCTCGGACAGGGGCCCAGGGGGAGCAGTACTTC. Its translation is CATSDPRTGAQGEQYF.

At least ten counts were recorded for this clonotype. This chain connects TRBV20-1 to TRBJ1-1; D is ambiguous. The CDR3 length is 14 residues. Germline values: CDR1 DFQATT, CDR2 SNEGSKA (reference sequence). The V end was cut by 2 bases, the J end by 2 bases, with 12 bases between. The CDR3 region is CSARSGSLNTEAFF. In DNA form, the CDR3 reads TGCAGTGCTAGATCCGGAAGTCTAAACACTGAAGCTTTCTTT.

In this sample, this clonotype turned up many times. The rearrangement links TRBV11-2 to TRBJ2-3; D remains ambiguous. The CDR3 has 15 amino acids. The germline CDR1 and CDR2 sequences are SGHAT and FQNNGV. The V gene lost 0 bases and the J gene lost 1 base, with 8 bases spanning the gap. This chain's CDR3 is CASSLDQYGTDTQYF. DNA for the CDR3: TGTGCCAGCAGCTTAGATCAGTACGGCACAGATACGCAGTATTTT.

Many counts were recorded for this clonotype. V gene TRBV28 combines with J gene TRBJ2-7; 13 bases are shared with TRBD2. The CDR3 consists of 12 residues. J gave up 5 bases and V 10 bases, and 2 bases lay outside the gene matches. Looked up from germline, CDR1 is MDHEN and CDR2 is SYDVKM. Here the CDR3 reads CATGLAGDEQYF. In DNA, the CDR3 is TGTGCCACCGGACTAGCGGGAGACGAGCAGTACTTC.

At least ten counts were recorded for this clonotype. V is TRBV27 and J is TRBJ2-1; TRBD2 might be the D (6 bases). CDR1 is MNHEY and CDR2 is SMNVEV in the germline V gene (reference sequence). CDR3 size: 14 residues. V was clipped by 4 bases and J by 7 bases, with 14 bases between them. In DNA form, the CDR3 reads TGTGCCAGCAGTTGGGACTCACCGGGGAATGAGCAGTTCTTC. Protein sequence: CASSWDSPGNEQFF.

This clonotype was detected many times. V and J are TRBV9 and TRBJ2-2, with D hard to call. The V end was cut by 5 bases, the J end by 4 bases, with 12 bases between. The CDR3 runs 14 residues. Germline-derived CDR1 and CDR2 are SGDLS and YYNGEE. The CDR3 here is CASRLDPGTGELFF. The CDR3 DNA sequence: TGTGCCAGCAGGCTCGATCCCGGCACCGGGGAGCTGTTTTTT.

This clonotype was observed at least ten times. This chain uses TRBV29-1 with TRBJ2-5; the D gene could be TRBD1 or TRBD2 (5 bases each). The CDR3 runs 15 residues. The germline gives CDR1 SQVTM, CDR2 ANQGSEA. Trimming cost V 6 bases and J 3 bases, with 20 bases left between them. The CDR3 DNA reads as TGCAGCGTCCTTTTCGGGACCACCTTGAAAGAGACCCAGTACTTC. This gives the protein CSVLFGTTLKETQYF. Drawing the rest from reference TRBV29-1 and TRBJ2-5, the complete variable domain is SAVISQKPSRDICQRGTSLTIQCQVDSQVTMMFWYRQQPGQSLTLIATANQGSEATYESGFVIDKFPISRPNLTFSTLTVSNMSPEDSSIYLCSVLFGTTLKETQYFGPGTRLLVL.

The V and J genes are TRBV28 and TRBJ1-1; D remains ambiguous. Germline V gene sequence: CDR1 MDHEN, CDR2 SYDVKM. V was clipped by 7 bases and J by 0 bases, with 15 bases between them. The CDR3 loop spans 15 amino acids. DNA for the CDR3: TGTGCCAGCATTCCCCGGCCAGCCATGAACACTGAAGCTTTCTTT. Translation gives CASIPRPAMNTEAFF.

The chain recombines TRBV14 with TRBJ2-3; TRBD1 agrees at 12 bases. V was clipped by 1 base and J by 6 bases; unmatched bases: 8. Germline assignment: CDR1 SGHDN and CDR2 FVKESK. The CDR3 loop spans 17 amino acids. CDR3 sequence: CASSQVGTGGYGDTQYF. CDR3 DNA: TGTGCCAGCAGCCAAGTGGGGACAGGGGGCTACGGGGATACGCAGTATTTT.

There are many counts of this clonotype. V is TRBV6-1 and J is TRBJ1-2; tentative D call: TRBD1 (5 bases). This CDR3 has 12 amino acids. Germline CDR1 and CDR2: MNHNS and SASEGT. Trimming pared 6 bases from V and 6 bases from J, leaving 11 bases between. In DNA, the CDR3 is TGTGCCAGCAGGGGGGACTATCATGGCTACACCTTC. Translating gives CASRGDYHGYTF.

The V call is TRBV6-1, the J call TRBJ1-5, with no clear D. Between the trimmed V and J ends, which lost 3 bases and 7 bases, there was a span of 13 bases. The CDR3 covers 14 residues. CDR1 is MNHNS and CDR2 is SASEGT in the germline V gene. In DNA, the CDR3 is TGTGCCAGCAGTGAGAGGACGATCCGCCAGCCCCAGCATTTT. This encodes CASSERTIRQPQHF.

Ten or more counts support this clonotype. The chain is built from TRBV2 and TRBJ2-3; the D gene is possibly TRBD1 (5 bases). The germline V gene encodes CDR1 SNHLY and CDR2 FYNNEI. V lost 4 bases, J lost 1 base, and 15 bases lay in between. This CDR3 has 16 residues. CDR3 loop: CASSVRPTVGTDTQYF. The CDR3 DNA follows: TGTGCCAGCAGTGTACGTCCGACAGTTGGCACAGATACGCAGTATTTT.

This clonotype was seen ten or more times. The gene calls are TRBV3-1 and TRBJ2-2, with 12 bases lining up with TRBD2. This CDR3 is built from 16 residues. Germline lookup yields CDR1 LGHDT and CDR2 YNNKEL (reference sequence). V trimming: 5 bases; J trimming: 4 bases; junction bases outside the gene matches: 5. Here the CDR3 reads CASSYGLAGTTGELFF. The CDR3 bases are TGTGCCAGCAGCTACGGACTAGCGGGGACCACCGGGGAGCTGTTTTTT. Supplemented by reference TRBV3-1 and TRBJ2-2, the full variable domain reads DTAVSQTPKYLVTQMGNDKSIKCEQNLGHDTMYWYKQDSKKFLKIMFSYNNKELIINETVPNRFSPKSPDKAHLNLHINSLELGDSAVYFCASSYGLAGTTGELFFGEGSRLTVL.

This clonotype was picked up a small number of times. The V gene is TRBV19, the J gene TRBJ1-4, with D unclear. This CDR3 is 14 amino acids long. The V end lost 5 bases, the J end lost 8 bases, and 15 bases lay between the germline ends. Germline V lookup: CDR1 LNHDA, CDR2 SQIVND (reference sequence). This CDR3 reads CASSFGRLREKLFF. The CDR3 nucleotides are TGTGCCAGTAGTTTCGGACGGCTTCGGGAAAAACTGTTTTTT.

This clonotype appeared many times. The chain uses TRBV27 and TRBJ2-6; D remains ambiguous. CDR1 and CDR2 from the germline V gene are MNHEY and SMNVEV (reference sequence). The CDR3 loop spans 15 amino acids. V lost 1 base and J 0 bases, leaving 4 bases between the germline ends. DNA of the CDR3: TGTGCCAGCAGTTTATGGGGCTCTGGGGCCAACGTCCTGACTTTC. This codes for CASSLWGSGANVLTF.

This clonotype has only a few counts. This rearrangement joins TRBV5-6 to TRBJ2-1, with TRBD2 matching over 8 bases. Germline V lookup: CDR1 SGHDT, CDR2 YYEEEE. V lost 2 bases, J lost 0 bases, and 7 bases stayed unmatched. The CDR3 totals 17 residues. The CDR3 spells CASSLGAGEFSYNEQFF. CDR3 DNA: TGTGCCAGCAGCTTAGGAGCGGGAGAGTTCTCCTACAATGAGCAGTTCTTC.

The genes are TRBV5-1 and TRBJ2-5, with 7 bases aligning to TRBD1. Losses at the gene ends were 6 bases for V and 2 bases for J; bases not matched to a gene: 7. The CDR3 loop spans 14 amino acids. Germline V gives CDR1 SGHRS, CDR2 YFSETQ. The CDR3 nucleotides are TGCGCCAGCAAGGGACAGAGGACTCAAGAGACCCAGTACTTC. It is translated as CASKGQRTQETQYF.

This clonotype appeared many times. The rearrangement uses TRBV7-2 and TRBJ2-7; maybe TRBD2 (6 bases). This CDR3 has 14 amino acids. The germline V gene encodes CDR1 SGHTA and CDR2 FQGNSA. V was trimmed by 5 bases and J by 7 bases, leaving 18 bases between them. The CDR3 DNA is TGTGCCAGCAGCCCGCGGGCGGGACCCCTGGAGCAGTACTTC. Its protein is CASSPRAGPLEQYF.

This clonotype has a count of ten or more. The V call is TRBV3-1, the J call TRBJ2-3; 7 bases are a match to TRBD1. Trimming removed 2 bases from V and 0 bases from J; junction bases left unmatched: 2. The CDR3 sequence is 15 residues long. Germline V gene data show CDR1 as LGHDT and CDR2 as YNNKEL (reference sequence). The CDR3 region is CASSQRDSSTDTQYF. The CDR3 DNA reads as TGTGCCAGCAGCCAAAGGGACAGTAGCACAGATACGCAGTATTTT.

In its sample, this clonotype was seen many times. The V call is TRBV6-2 or TRBV6-3, the J call TRBJ1-1; D unclear. This CDR3 region has 11 residues. V was shortened by 3 bases and J by 7 bases, with 6 bases between the two germline ends. Germline CDR1 MNHEY, CDR2 SVGEGT. CDR3 region: CASSYRYEAFF. The CDR3 bases are TGTGCCAGCAGTTATAGGTATGAAGCTTTCTTT.

This clonotype came up many times. The CDR3 reads CASSFLGTPTGELFF. CDR3 in DNA: TGTGCCAGCAGTTTCCTCGGGACACCCACCGGGGAGCTGTTTTTT. The chain has TRBV12-3 or TRBV12-4 and TRBJ2-2; tentative D call: TRBD1 (6 bases). The V gene lost 3 bases and the J gene lost 4 bases, with 12 bases spanning the gap. The CDR3 contains 15 residues.

This clonotype was counted ten times or more. The chain links TRBV5-6 to TRBJ2-5, with 12 bases matching TRBD2. V trimming: 4 bases; J trimming: 5 bases; junction bases outside the gene matches: 12. Per germline, CDR1 SGHDT and CDR2 YYEEEE. This CDR3 is 17 amino acids long. CDR3 loop: CASSRRLAGVGTETQYF. DNA for the CDR3: TGTGCCAGCAGCCGACGACTAGCGGGAGTGGGTACGGAGACCCAGTACTTC.

This sequence joins TRBV7-9 and TRBJ1-2, with TRBD1 matching over 10 bases. The length of the CDR3 is 14 residues. V shed 4 bases, J shed 5 bases, and the junction held 4 bases outside the gene matches. Germline-derived CDR1 and CDR2 are SEHNR and FQNEAQ (reference sequence). The CDR3 region has the DNA TGTGCCAGCAGCTCGGGACAGGGGATATATGGCTACACCTTC. Encoded protein: CASSSGQGIYGYTF.